The T cell receptor (beta chain) described here comes from a study of CD8+ T cells in alopecia areata. Overall study results and limits: Sharing of TCR sequences between patients (possibly for HLA-related reasons) was less clear than in mice. Especially in alopecia totalis/universalis, lesional scalp showed greater clonality than normal scalp did.

The CDR3 has 19 amino acids. CDR1 is LNHNV, CDR2 YYDKDF, per germline (reference sequence). V was clipped by 2 bases and J by 2 bases; unmatched bases: 9. RNA was extracted and reverse transcribed into cDNA as the sequencing template. Profiling relied on immunoSEQ multiplex PCR, and the TCRdb table lists in-frame clones only, not all of them. The data hold around 150,000 clones, with around 54% observed a single time. In regard to this clone: What it binds is unknown.

PBMCs, the starting material, were the source of sorted CD4+ and CD8+ T cells. The sample taken for sequencing was CD4+ T cells sorted from blood. The rearrangement links TRBV15 to TRBJ2-4, with 13 nucleotides matching TRBD2. The receptor was isolated from a human donor in good health. The CDR3 coding sequence is TGTGCCACCAGCAGAAGGACTAGCGGGAGCGGGAATACCAAAAACATTCAGTACTTC. Translated: CATSRRTSGSGNTKNIQYF.